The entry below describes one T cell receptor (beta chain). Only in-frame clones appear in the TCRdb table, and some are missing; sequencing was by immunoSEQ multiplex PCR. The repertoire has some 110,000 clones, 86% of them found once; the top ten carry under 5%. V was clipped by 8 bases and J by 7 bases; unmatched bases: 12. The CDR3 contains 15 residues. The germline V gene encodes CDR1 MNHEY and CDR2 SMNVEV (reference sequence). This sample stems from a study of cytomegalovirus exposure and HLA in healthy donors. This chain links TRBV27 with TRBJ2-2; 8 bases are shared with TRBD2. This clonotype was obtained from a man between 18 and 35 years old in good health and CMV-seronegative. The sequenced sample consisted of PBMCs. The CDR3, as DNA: TGTGCCAGCTCCCCATGGCTAGCGGGTTACGGGGAGCTGTTTTTT. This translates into CASSPWLAGYGELFF.